This TCR beta chain was identified during a study of T cell responses to AZD1222 COVID-19 vaccine. The study, taken as a whole, reports: Spike-specific TCR breadth and depth both grew after two AZD1222 doses.

As concerns this clone: Its cognate antigen is unknown.

Clones were sequenced by immunoSEQ multiplex PCR, and TCRdb holds only the in-frame ones, with some missing. The profile shows around 96,000 clones, 75% to 95% of them singletons. The V gene end was trimmed by 11 bases and the J gene end by 3 bases; junction bases not matched to a gene: 11. The CDR3 loop spans 14 amino acids. CDR1 and CDR2 from the germline V gene are LNHDA and SQIVND (reference sequence). The sequence came from an adult who received the AZD1222 COVID-19 vaccine. Specimen: peripheral blood, collected 28 days after the second AZD1222 dose. This chain joins TRBV19 and TRBJ2-7, with 9 bases matching TRBD2. CDR3 residues: CASKGFSGSYEQYF. The DNA of the CDR3 is TGTGCCTCAAAGGGGTTTAGCGGGAGCTACGAGCAGTACTTC.